This paragraph covers one T cell receptor beta chain sequence. Its cognate antigen is unknown. 13 Jbeta primers and 60 Vbeta primers were used for the PCR. In the original workflow: A follow-up analysis tallied 70 million to 80 million unique TCR beta chains, approximately 11 million shared. The table came from immunoSEQ multiplex PCR; TCRdb's copy has only in-frame clones and leaves some out. The DNA was the basis for D and trimming; V, J and clone size are from that table. The sample includes about 180,000 clones, more than 65% seen only once; the top ten take approximately 0.47%. These data are taken from a study of cytomegalovirus exposure and HLA in healthy donors. Notes on the study in general: TRBV6-2, TRBV6-3 and some other V segments were unresolvable in 87-base-pair reads.

J was trimmed by 2 bases and V by 0 bases; bases with no gene match: 4. Germline V gene lookup returns CDR1 SGHRS and CDR2 YFSETQ. The CDR3 contains 16 residues. Sequenced input: PBMCs. V gene TRBV5-1 combines with J gene TRBJ2-5; 10 bases fit TRBD2. The sequence came from a woman aged 45 to 65 in good health and CMV-seronegative. The CDR3: CASSLGSGRIQETQYF. The DNA of the CDR3 is TGCGCCAGCAGCTTGGGTAGCGGGAGGATACAAGAGACCCAGTACTTC.